This entry is about one TCR beta chain. In the original analysis: Estimation of nucleated cell counts relied on the amplification of reference gene primers. Measured with immunoSEQ multiplex PCR; TCRdb has only the in-frame clones, and not every one. From that table come the V and J calls and clone size; the DNA was used to work out D and trimming. The top ten clones hold around 8.2% of a sample with 130,000 or so clones, about 82% of them seen once. The sample comes from a study of blood T cell repertoires in COVID-19. Turning to the study itself: Material from acute and convalescent COVID-19 was sourced from the United States, Italy and Spain. From T cells, B-cell-depleted T cells, or PBMCs came the material, which was cDNA or gDNA.

With 6 bases clipped from V and 4 bases from J, the junction kept 5 bases outside the gene matches. This CDR3 contains 14 residues. The germline V gene has CDR1 ENHRY and CDR2 SYGVKD. V and J are TRBV10-3 and TRBJ2-2; 7 bases match TRBD1. The clonotype comes from an older woman with acute or convalescent COVID-19. The sequenced sample was peripheral blood. The DNA of the CDR3 is TGTGCCATCAGGTTACAGGGGAGCACCGGGGAGCTGTTTTTT. Translating it yields CAIRLQGSTGELFF.